This paragraph covers one T cell receptor (beta chain) sequence. Its specificity is not known. Given the absence of the conserved phenylalanine or tryptophan at the CDR3 end, a read error is likely. The DNA is left out, because the CDR3 cannot be placed on it with certainty; the CDR3 is given as TCRdb lists it. A primer matching the constant region was used to make TCR beta cDNA from approximately 0.55 ug of total RNA. Three nested multiplex PCR rounds, a slightly modified ARM-PCR method, built the TCR beta libraries. Each of the first two PCR rounds ran approximately 10 cycles with TRBV1-TRBV30 forward and C-beta reverse primers. TCRdb processed the multiplex PCR reads anew with MiXCR; each CDR3 protein has one entry. The sample has tens of thousands of distinct CDR3 sequences, 70% to 75% seen once; the top ten hold around 28%. The CDR3 spans 16 residues, counting both ends. Germline V gene data show CDR1 as MDHEN and CDR2 as SYDVKM.

Unsorted bulk tissue of roughly 18-31 mg yielded co-extracted RNA and DNA. The data were taken from a study of tumor-infiltrating lymphocytes in primary liver carcinoma. Study-level information: Stage T1-T3 N0M0 tumors spanned about 4.2 to 10 cm.

Study observations and caveats: Merely about 8-25% of top clones occurred in all five tumor regions.

This receptor was identified in a man aged 40-55 years with primary liver carcinoma and hepatitis B virus infection. The rearrangement joins TRBV28 to TRBJ2-3. The material sequenced was liver tumor tissue from sampling region 3. This sample's subset: tumor region T3, left-lateral pole. This CDR3 reads CASSSAVTFVGDTQCL.